What follows is one T cell receptor (beta chain) and its context. It lacks a known antigen. Base qualities are not at hand, and no much larger clone is one base apart. TCRbeta CDR3 regions were amplified from genomic DNA by means of the immunoSEQ Assay, a bias-controlled multiplex PCR. The study's processing was this. The number of nucleated cells in each sample was estimated from the amplification of reference gene primers within the assay. To quantify the absolute abundance of each unique TCRbeta CDR3 rearrangement, sequence reads were collapsed and filtered. Productive Simpson clonality was computed per sample as the square root of Simpson's diversity index over productive rearrangements. Drawn from immuneACCESS, this table holds only the in-frame rearrangements with V and J called that TCRdb kept. Clones are partly lost; checked studies trace under half to an unresolved V gene and leave the rest unexplained. V and J calls and clone size are as listed in that table; D and trimming were resolved from the DNA. Recorded for this sample are about 170,000 clones; roughly 83% of them occurred a single time. The ten largest clones represent 3.5% to 5% of the sample.

Cut back by 2 bases and 2 bases, the V and J ends lie 10 bases apart. The CDR3 covers 15 residues, taking in both the cysteine and the phenylalanine. The read is trimmed to its CDR3 DNA, 45 bases read in frame from base 1. Sequences KGHSY (CDR1) and FQNENV (CDR2) are obtained from the germline V gene. The data stem from a study of blood T cell repertoires in COVID-19 (dated by TCRdb to about 2020). Some background on the complete study: Samples from collaborators originated in the United States, Italy and Spain and spanned both the acute and convalescent phases of COVID-19. The prospective study material was composed of cDNA or gDNA derived from T cells, B-cell-depleted T cells, or PBMCs. Deeply sampled blood TCRbeta repertoires from subjects exposed to, actively infected with, or recovered from COVID-19 were included in the dataset. The repertoires were released in a freely available public database meant as a resource for research on the immune response to SARS-CoV-2. Samples came from the ongoing ImmuneRACE study (first 160 participants) plus 1,254 subjects from 6 global collaborators. Sample metadata almost always included a de-identified subject ID, COVID-19 status, age in years and sex. Where HLA class I and class II types were available, the types were taken from metadata supplied by the sample provider, not from assay-based typing.

What the work shows at the level of the full study, not this receptor alone: How much clinical and demographic metadata was included differed by source and by participant, and the metadata was provided uncurated.

Enrolling through a virtual design, the prospective study's participants ranged in age from about 18 to 89 years and lived across roughly 23 United States geographic areas. In the prospective study, participants were assigned to cohorts based on the clinical history participants reported in a screening survey and a study questionnaire. For ImmuneRACE Cohort 3, a participant was defined as recovered based on two consecutive negative NP/OP PCR tests, clearance by a healthcare professional, or resolution of symptoms. In the prospective study, mobile phlebotomists collected whole blood, serum and a nasopharyngeal or oropharyngeal swab from each participant. Additional blood draws and questionnaires over an approximately 2-month period could optionally be provided by prospective study participants. Before DNA extraction, blood samples from the prospective study were shipped at room temperature or frozen.

The specimen was PBMCs or T cells enriched from blood (not recorded which). The TCR was taken from a woman aged 45-59 years who had recovered from COVID-19. The V gene is TRBV16 and the J gene is TRBJ1-5; TRBD1 is possibly the D segment (5 matching bases). The encoded CDR3 is CASSQRQWGNQPQHF. The DNA sequence follows: TGTGCCAGCAGCCAACGACAGTGGGGCAATCAGCCCCAGCATTTT.